The next 14 T cell receptor beta chains were all read from a single sample in a study of shared clonotypes between healthy human individuals. Naive-designated CD8 cells lacked CD45RO, were positively enriched for CCR7, and omitted terminally differentiated effector memory CD45RA+ cells. Produced via immunoSEQ multiplex PCR; TCRdb's table is partial and in-frame only. The table shows hundreds of thousands of clones, with roughly nine tenths occurring only once. Material: naive CD8+ T cells sorted from blood. Source of these receptors: a man aged 30 to 45 in good health.

V and J are TRBV29-1 and TRBJ1-4; D gene ambiguous. V shed 2 bases and J shed 8 bases, with 15 bases lying between them. This CDR3 contains 14 residues. Germline V gene data show CDR1 as SQVTM and CDR2 as ANQGSEA. The CDR3 protein is CSVEWASAPEKLFF. The CDR3 DNA follows: TGCAGCGTTGAATGGGCAAGCGCCCCAGAAAAACTGTTTTTT.

The chain employs TRBV7-2 and TRBJ2-7; 7 bases agree with TRBD1. The CDR3 covers 15 residues. Losses at the gene ends were 6 bases for V and 4 bases for J; bases not matched to a gene: 12. The germline V gene has CDR1 SGHTA and CDR2 FQGNSA. The DNA for the CDR3 is TGTGCCAGCAGTTCGAACAGGGGCGCGTTTTACGAGCAGTACTTC. This translates into CASSSNRGAFYEQYF.

CDR3 in amino acids: CASSQDGYGELFF. The CDR3 nucleotides read TGCGCCAGCAGCCAAGATGGCTACGGGGAGCTGTTTTTT. The chain employs TRBV4-1 and TRBJ2-2; D not certain. CDR1 is MGHRA, CDR2 YSYEKL, per germline. The V and J ends lost 0 bases and 7 bases respectively, with 6 bases between them. This CDR3 is built from 13 residues.

The gene calls are TRBV5-6 and TRBJ2-7; 7 positions match TRBD2. The J segment lost 4 bases and the V segment lost 4 bases, leaving 8 bases of the junction unmatched. CDR3 length: 14 residues. The germline CDR1 and CDR2 sequences are SGHDT and YYEEEE. CDR3 bases: TGTGCCAGCAGCGTGGGTGCGGGGGAATACGAGCAGTACTTC. Protein: CASSVGAGEYEQYF. Supplemented by reference TRBV5-6 and TRBJ2-7, the full variable domain reads DAGVTQSPTHLIKTRGQQVTLRCSPKSGHDTVSWYQQALGQGPQFIFQYYEEEERQRGNFPDRFSGHQFPNYSSELNVNALLLGDSALYLCASSVGAGEYEQYFGPGTRLTVT.

The V call is TRBV5-1, the J call TRBJ2-6, with 7 bases identical to TRBD2. Germline CDR1 SGHRS, CDR2 YFSETQ. V trimming: 0 bases; J trimming: 4 bases; junction bases outside the gene matches: 4. The CDR3 spans 16 residues. CDR3 coding DNA: TGCGCCAGCAGCTTGGTGAGCGGGACCGGGGCCAACGTCCTGACTTTC. This encodes CASSLVSGTGANVLTF.

V is TRBV2 and J is TRBJ2-1; 9 bases are shared with TRBD2. Trimming removed 3 bases from V and 4 bases from J; junction bases left unmatched: 4. The CDR3 is made up of 15 amino acids. The germline V gene has CDR1 SNHLY and CDR2 FYNNEI. CDR3 sequence (DNA): TGTGCCAGCAGTGATCCAGCGGGAGGTTACAATGAGCAGTTCTTC. It translates to CASSDPAGGYNEQFF.

V gene TRBV7-2 combines with J gene TRBJ1-1; 7 bases are a match to TRBD1. In germline, CDR1 is SGHTA, CDR2 FQGNSA. The CDR3 is made up of 17 amino acids. V was clipped by 4 bases and J by 5 bases; unmatched bases: 16. CDR3 loop: CASSSTVGGALGTEAFF. The DNA of the CDR3 is TGTGCCAGCAGCTCGACGGTAGGGGGCGCGTTGGGGACTGAAGCTTTCTTT. Together with reference TRBV7-2 and TRBJ1-1, the CDR3 gives the full variable domain: GAGVSQSPSNKVTEKGKDVELRCDPISGHTALYWYRQSLGQGLEFLIYFQGNSAPDKSGLPSDRFSAERTGGSVSTLTIQRTQQEDSAVYLCASSSTVGGALGTEAFFGQGTRLTVV.

The table lists this clone with a few counts. This CDR3 is also generated by other DNA sequences in the sample. V is TRBV2 and J is TRBJ2-7; D gene unclear. CDR1 SNHLY and CDR2 FYNNEI come from the germline V gene. This CDR3 comprises 12 residues. The V end lost 0 bases, the J end lost 7 bases, and 7 bases lay between the germline ends. Here the CDR3 DNA reads TGTGCCAGCAGTGAAGCTCCTGGGGAGCAGTACTTC. It specifies CASSEAPGEQYF.

The chain uses TRBV5-1 and TRBJ2-7; 7 bases are a match to TRBD1. Germline V gives CDR1 SGHRS, CDR2 YFSETQ. The CDR3 is 16 residues long. The trim removed 4 bases at V and 1 base at J, leaving 11 bases unmatched. As DNA, the CDR3 is TGCGCCAGCAGCGCAATTACAGGGGAAACTTCCTACGAGCAGTACTTC. Its translation: CASSAITGETSYEQYF.

As to this clone: One end of the junction varies from germline; a read error may be responsible. The gene calls are TRBV10-2 and TRBJ2-4, with a tentative D call TRBD2 (5 bases). Germline-derived CDR1 and CDR2 are WSHSY and SAAADI. This CDR3 has 15 amino acids. CDR3 nucleotide sequence: TGCGCCACCAGTACATCGAGGGAGGCCAAAAACATTCAGTACTTC. Residues: CATSTSREAKNIQYF.

The chain has TRBV27 and TRBJ2-7; either TRBD1 or TRBD2 may supply D (5 bases each). The V end was cut by 3 bases, the J end by 2 bases, with 11 bases between. CDR1 is MNHEY and CDR2 is SMNVEV in the germline V gene (reference sequence). The CDR3 contains 14 residues. CDR3 bases: TGTGCCAGCAGTTTTGTGGGGGATACCTACGAGCAGTACTTC. Translated: CASSFVGDTYEQYF.

The rearrangement joins TRBV2 to TRBJ2-1; 9 nucleotides align to TRBD2. V was pared by 10 bases and J by 9 bases, with 16 bases of the junction left unmatched. The CDR3 loop spans 15 amino acids. Germline assignment: CDR1 SNHLY and CDR2 FYNNEI. In DNA form, the CDR3 reads TGTGCCATCCTACGGGGACTAGCATCCCGGGGTGAGCAGTTCTTC. Its translation: CAILRGLASRGEQFF.

As regards this clone: The sample contains more than one DNA sequence encoding this CDR3. CDR3 bases: TGTGCCAGCAGCTTTGGACAGAGCTCCTACGAGCAGTACTTC. Encoded protein: CASSFGQSSYEQYF. This chain links TRBV5-6 with TRBJ2-7, with D possibly being TRBD1 (6 bases). The germline V and J ends were trimmed by 2 bases and 0 bases, with 9 bases remaining between them. Germline V gives CDR1 SGHDT, CDR2 YYEEEE. The CDR3 contains 14 residues.

The chain joins TRBV9 to TRBJ2-3; weak D call: TRBD2 (5 bases). CDR3 length: 15 residues. Germline values: CDR1 SGDLS, CDR2 YYNGEE. The V end lost 4 bases, the J end lost 4 bases, and 16 bases lay between the germline ends. The chain's CDR3 is CASSPAGVAADTQYF. The CDR3 nucleotides are TGTGCCAGCAGCCCCGCCGGGGTAGCAGCAGATACGCAGTATTTT.